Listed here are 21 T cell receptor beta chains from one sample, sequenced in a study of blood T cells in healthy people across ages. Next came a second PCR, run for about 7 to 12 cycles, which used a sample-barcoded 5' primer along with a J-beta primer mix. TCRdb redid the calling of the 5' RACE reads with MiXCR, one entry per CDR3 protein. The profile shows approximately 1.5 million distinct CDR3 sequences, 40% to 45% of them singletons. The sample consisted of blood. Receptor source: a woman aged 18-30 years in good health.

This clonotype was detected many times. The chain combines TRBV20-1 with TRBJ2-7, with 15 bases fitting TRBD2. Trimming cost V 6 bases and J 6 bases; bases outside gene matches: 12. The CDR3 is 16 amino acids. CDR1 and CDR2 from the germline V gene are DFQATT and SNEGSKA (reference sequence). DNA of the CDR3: TGCAGTGCCAAGGGACTAGCGGGGGGCCAACCGCGCGAGCAGTACTTC. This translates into CSAKGLAGGQPREQYF.

CDR3 sequence: CSVGGQRLDPSSPNEQFF. CDR3 in DNA: TGCAGCGTTGGGGGCCAGCGGCTGGACCCGTCCTCCCCCAATGAGCAGTTCTTC. The chain is built from TRBV29-1 and TRBJ2-1; D possibly matches TRBD1 or TRBD2 (5 bases each). Trimming took 4 bases from V and 6 from J, leaving 28 bases between them. CDR1 SQVTM and CDR2 ANQGSEA come from the germline V gene. CDR3 length: 18 residues.

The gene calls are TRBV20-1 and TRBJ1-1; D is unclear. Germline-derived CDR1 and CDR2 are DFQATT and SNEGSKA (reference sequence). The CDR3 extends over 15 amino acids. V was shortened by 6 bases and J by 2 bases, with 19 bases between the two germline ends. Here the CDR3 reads CSAEGRSLLNTEAFF. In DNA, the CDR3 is TGCAGTGCGGAGGGCCGGAGCCTACTAAACACTGAAGCTTTCTTT.

Here the CDR3 reads CASSLGGITGDEQYF. For the CDR3, the DNA is TGTGCCAGCAGCTTAGGCGGGATAACGGGTGATGAGCAGTACTTC. This rearrangement joins TRBV7-3 to TRBJ2-5; D perhaps matches TRBD2 (6 bases). The V gene lost 2 bases and the J gene lost 11 bases, with 21 bases spanning the gap. In germline, CDR1 is SGHTA, CDR2 FQGTGA. This CDR3 is 15 amino acids long. The entire variable domain, with the rest obtained from reference TRBV7-3 and TRBJ2-5, is as follows: GAGVSQTPSNKVTEKGKYVELRCDPISGHTALYWYRQSLGQGPEFLIYFQGTGAADDSGLPNDRFFAVRPEGSVSTLKIQRTERGDSAVYLCASSLGGITGDEQYFGPGTRLLVL.

CDR3 coding DNA: TGCAGTGCTAGTGATCGTGGGGGCAGCACAGATACGCAGTATTTT. Amino acid sequence: CSASDRGGSTDTQYF. The chain employs TRBV20-1 and TRBJ2-3, with D tentatively TRBD1 (6 bases). The CDR3 spans 15 residues. Germline V gene lookup returns CDR1 DFQATT and CDR2 SNEGSKA (reference sequence). The germline V and J ends were trimmed by 3 bases and 0 bases, with 13 bases remaining between them.

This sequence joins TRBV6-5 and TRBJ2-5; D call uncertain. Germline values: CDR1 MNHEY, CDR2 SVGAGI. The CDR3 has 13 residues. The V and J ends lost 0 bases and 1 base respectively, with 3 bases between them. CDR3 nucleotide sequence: TGTGCCAGCAGTTACTCCCCCCAAGAGACCCAGTACTTC. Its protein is CASSYSPQETQYF.

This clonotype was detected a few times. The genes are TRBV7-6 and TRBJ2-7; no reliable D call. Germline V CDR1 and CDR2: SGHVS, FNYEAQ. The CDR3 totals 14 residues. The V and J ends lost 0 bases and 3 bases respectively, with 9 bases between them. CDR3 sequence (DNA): TGTGCCAGCAGCTTAGCAGCCCAAGACTACGAGCAGTACTTC. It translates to CASSLAAQDYEQYF.

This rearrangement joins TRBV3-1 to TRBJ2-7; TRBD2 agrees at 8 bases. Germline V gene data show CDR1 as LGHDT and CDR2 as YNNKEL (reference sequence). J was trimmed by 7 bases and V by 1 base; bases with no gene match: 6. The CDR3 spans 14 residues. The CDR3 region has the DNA TGTGCCAGCAGCCAAGCGGGGGGGTTTTTGGAGCAGTACTTC. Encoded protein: CASSQAGGFLEQYF.

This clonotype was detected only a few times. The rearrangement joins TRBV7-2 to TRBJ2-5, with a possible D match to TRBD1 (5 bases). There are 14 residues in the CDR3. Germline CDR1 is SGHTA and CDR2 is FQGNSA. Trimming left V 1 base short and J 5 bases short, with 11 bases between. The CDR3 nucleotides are TGTGCCAGCAGCTTAGATCTCAGGGTGGAGACCCAGTACTTC. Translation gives CASSLDLRVETQYF.

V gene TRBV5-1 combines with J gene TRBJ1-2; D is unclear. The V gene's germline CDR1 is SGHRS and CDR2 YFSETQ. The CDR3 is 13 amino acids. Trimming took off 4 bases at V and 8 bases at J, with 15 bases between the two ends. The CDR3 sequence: CASSPDLKGGYTF. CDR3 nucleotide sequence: TGCGCCAGCAGCCCGGACCTGAAAGGGGGCTACACCTTC. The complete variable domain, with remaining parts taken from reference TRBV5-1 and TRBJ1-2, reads KAGVTQTPRYLIKTRGQQVTLSCSPISGHRSVSWYQQTPGQGLQFLFEYFSETQRNKGNFPGRFSGRQFSNSRSEMNVSTLELGDSALYLCASSPDLKGGYTFGSGTRLTVV.

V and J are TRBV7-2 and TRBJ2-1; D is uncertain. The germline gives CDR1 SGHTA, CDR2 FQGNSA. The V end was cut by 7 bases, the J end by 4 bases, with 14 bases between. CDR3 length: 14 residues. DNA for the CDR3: TGTGCCAGCAACTTTAGCCTAGGTTACAATGAGCAGTTCTTC. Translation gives CASNFSLGYNEQFF. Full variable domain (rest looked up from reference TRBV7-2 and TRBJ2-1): GAGVSQSPSNKVTEKGKDVELRCDPISGHTALYWYRQSLGQGLEFLIYFQGNSAPDKSGLPSDRFSAERTGGSVSTLTIQRTQQEDSAVYLCASNFSLGYNEQFFGPGTRLTVL.

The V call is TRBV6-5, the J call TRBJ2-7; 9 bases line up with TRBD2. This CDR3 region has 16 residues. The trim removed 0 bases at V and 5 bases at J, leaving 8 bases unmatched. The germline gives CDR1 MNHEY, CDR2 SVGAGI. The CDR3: CASSYSPLAGAHEQYF. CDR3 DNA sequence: TGTGCCAGCAGTTACTCGCCGTTAGCGGGAGCCCACGAGCAGTACTTC.

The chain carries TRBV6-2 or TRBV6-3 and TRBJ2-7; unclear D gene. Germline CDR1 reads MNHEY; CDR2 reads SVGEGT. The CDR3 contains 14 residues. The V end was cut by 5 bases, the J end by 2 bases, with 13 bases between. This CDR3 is CASSDRPSPYEQYF. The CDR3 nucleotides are TGTGCCAGCAGTGACCGGCCTTCCCCCTACGAGCAGTACTTC.

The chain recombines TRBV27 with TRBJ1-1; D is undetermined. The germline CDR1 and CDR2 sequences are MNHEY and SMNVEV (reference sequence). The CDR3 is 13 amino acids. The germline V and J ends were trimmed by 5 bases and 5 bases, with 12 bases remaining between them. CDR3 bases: TGTGCCAGCAGTATCCTAGGGCAGACTGAAGCTTTCTTT. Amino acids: CASSILGQTEAFF.

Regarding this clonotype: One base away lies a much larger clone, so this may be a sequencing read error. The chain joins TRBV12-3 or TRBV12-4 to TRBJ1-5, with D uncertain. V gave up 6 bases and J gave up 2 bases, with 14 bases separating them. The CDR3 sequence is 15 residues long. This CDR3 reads CASRQEGSGNQPQHF. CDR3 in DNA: TGTGCCAGCAGGCAAGAGGGTTCTGGCAATCAGCCCCAGCATTTT.

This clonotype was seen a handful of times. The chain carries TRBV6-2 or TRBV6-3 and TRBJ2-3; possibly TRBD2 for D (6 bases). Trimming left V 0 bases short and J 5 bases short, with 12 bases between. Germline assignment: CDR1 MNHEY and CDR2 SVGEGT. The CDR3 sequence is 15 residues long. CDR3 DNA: TGTGCCAGCAGTTACTCGACTAGTCCCCTAGATACGCAGTATTTT. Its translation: CASSYSTSPLDTQYF.

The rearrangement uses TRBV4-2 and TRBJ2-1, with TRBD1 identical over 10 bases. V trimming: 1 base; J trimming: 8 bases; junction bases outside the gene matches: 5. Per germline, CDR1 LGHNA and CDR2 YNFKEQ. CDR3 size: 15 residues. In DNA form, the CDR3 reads TGTGCCAGCAGCCAAGCATGGGACAGGGGCTATGAGCAGTTCTTC. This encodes CASSQAWDRGYEQFF.

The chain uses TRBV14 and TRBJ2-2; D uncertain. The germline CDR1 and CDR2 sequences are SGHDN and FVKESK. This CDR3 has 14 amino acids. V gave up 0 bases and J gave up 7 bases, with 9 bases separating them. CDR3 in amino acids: CASSQDNLGGELFF. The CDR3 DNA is TGTGCCAGCAGCCAAGATAATCTAGGCGGGGAGCTGTTTTTT.

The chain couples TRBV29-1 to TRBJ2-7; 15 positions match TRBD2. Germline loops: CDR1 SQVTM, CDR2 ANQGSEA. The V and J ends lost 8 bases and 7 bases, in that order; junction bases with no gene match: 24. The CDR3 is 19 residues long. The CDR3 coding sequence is TGCAGCTCGCGCGGGACTAGCGGGAGGATCAGTTTCTCCTACAATGAGCAGTACTTC. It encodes CSSRGTSGRISFSYNEQYF.

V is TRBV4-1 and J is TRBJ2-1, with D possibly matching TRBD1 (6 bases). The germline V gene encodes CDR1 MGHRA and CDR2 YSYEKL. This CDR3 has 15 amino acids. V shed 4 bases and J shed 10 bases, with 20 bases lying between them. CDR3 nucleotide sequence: TGCGCCAGCAGCCTCCCTGGCGGTCCAGGGGACGAGCAGTTCTTC. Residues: CASSLPGGPGDEQFF.

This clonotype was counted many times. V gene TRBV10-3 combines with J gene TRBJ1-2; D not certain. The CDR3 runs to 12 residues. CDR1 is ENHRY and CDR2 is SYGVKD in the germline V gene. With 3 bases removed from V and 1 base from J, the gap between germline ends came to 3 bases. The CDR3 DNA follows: TGTGCCATCAGTGACAGTAACTATGGCTACACCTTC. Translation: CAISDSNYGYTF.